A selection of T cell receptor beta chains follows, all from one sample in a study of shared clonotypes between healthy human individuals. The protocol was immunoSEQ multiplex PCR, while the TCRdb copy is restricted to in-frame clones and leaves out a portion. This sample yields 500,000 or so clones, of which about 96% are seen a single time; nearly 0.065% belongs to the top ten. Sequenced: naive CD4+ T cells sorted from blood. These receptors came from a woman in her twenties or thirties in good health. CDR3s leave out the opening cysteine and the closing phenylalanine or tryptophan.

J	V	CDR3
TRBJ1-2	TRBV7-9	ASSFVAGLNYGYT
.	TRBV7-4	ASSLPQFGEQY
TRBJ2-1	TRBV28	ASTRSTSGSDEQF
TRBJ2-7	TRBV4-2	ASSQGGRSGGSYEQY
TRBJ2-1	TRBV5-5	ASSLGRRDEQF
TRBJ2-1	TRBV5-1	ASSFLAGGDNEQF
TRBJ2-7	TRBV25-1	ASSDIGGLRDEQY
TRBJ1-2	TRBV4-1	ASSQHSGGGNYGYT
TRBJ1-5	TRBV28	ASSDPRNSNQPQH
TRBJ2-2	TRBV5-1	ASRVWQGGTGELF
TRBJ2-3	TRBV7-6	ASSSLSTGGFSTDTQY
TRBJ2-3	TRBV18	ASSPSAGVVTDTQY
TRBJ1-5	TRBV7-2	ASSLGQVNQPQH
TRBJ1-1	TRBV5-6	ASSRGQGFAEAF
TRBJ2-2	TRBV27	ASSLAPRGTGELF
.	TRBV27	ASGRAYEQY
TRBJ2-5	TRBV5-6	ASSLSSSGSETQY
TRBJ1-5	TRBV19	ASSKDRDNQPQH
TRBJ2-4	TRBV2	ASSEGLAKNIQY
TRBJ2-3	TRBV25-1	ASSEYGGRGADTQY
TRBJ2-4	TRBV5-1	ASSYLPGSKNIQY
TRBJ1-1	TRBV28	ASSSTPRGAEAF
TRBJ2-2	TRBV19	ATAPRETGELF
TRBJ2-7	TRBV9	ASSPPGGRFSEQY
TRBJ2-7	TRBV28	ASRNRLAGEQY
TRBJ2-1	TRBV6-4	ASSGLAGENEQF
TRBJ1-2	TRBV2	ASSDGSGHYGYT
TRBJ1-5	TRBV7-2	ASSLRENQPQH